Detailed here is one T cell receptor (beta chain). Profiled with immunoSEQ multiplex PCR; TCRdb holds only in-frame clones, not every one. This sample has over 100,000 clones; 70% to 85% occur once, and the top ten carry 3.2%. Time point: pretreatment peripheral blood. The CDR3 runs to 14 residues. With 2 bases removed from V and 10 bases from J, the gap between germline ends came to 12 bases. Germline V gene sequence: CDR1 SNHLY, CDR2 FYNNEI. This entry comes from a study of PD-L1 blockade in urothelial cancer. The chain employs TRBV2 and TRBJ1-6; TRBD1 is a possible D gene (6 bases). This TCR derives from a man aged 50 to 60 with urothelial cancer. Source: PBMCs, taken around atezolizumab (anti-PD-L1) treatment. Here the CDR3 reads CASSEQGRGSPLHF. DNA for the CDR3: TGTGCCAGCAGTGAACAGGGGAGAGGATCACCCCTCCACTTT.